Below are 5 T cell receptor beta chains sequenced from a single sample in a study of radiotherapy plus CTLA-4 blockade in lung cancer. Sequenced by immunoSEQ multiplex PCR; TCRdb stores in-frame clones only, minus some. Among 50,000 to 65,000 clones listed, less than 85% were seen once. The specimen was peripheral blood, collected from a patient treated with radiotherapy plus ipilimumab. Source of these receptors: a human donor with non-small cell lung cancer who had a complete response to radiotherapy plus ipilimumab.

This clone was counted a few times. CDR3 protein: CASSLGPGARGEAFF. DNA of the CDR3: TGTGCCAGCAGCTTGGGTCCAGGGGCCAGGGGTGAAGCTTTCTTT. This rearrangement joins TRBV5-6 to TRBJ1-1; tentative D call: TRBD1 (6 bases). V lost 0 bases, J lost 7 bases, and 16 bases lay in between. The CDR3 sequence is 15 residues long. Germline values: CDR1 SGHDT, CDR2 YYEEEE.

This clone has only one observation. The chain joins TRBV2 to TRBJ1-6; tentative D call: TRBD1 (6 bases). Germline CDR1 and CDR2: SNHLY and FYNNEI. This CDR3 is 15 amino acids long. Trimming took 7 bases from V and 7 from J, leaving 17 bases between them. In DNA form, the CDR3 reads TGTGCCAGCATTAACTGGGACACGCAAAATTCACCCCTCCACTTT. Its translation: CASINWDTQNSPLHF.

The chain employs TRBV9 and TRBJ2-3; 10 bases agree with TRBD2. Germline assignment: CDR1 SGDLS and CDR2 YYNGEE. The CDR3 length is 17 residues. Losses at the gene ends were 0 bases for V and 7 bases for J; bases not matched to a gene: 11. Written as DNA, the CDR3 is TGTGCCAGCAGCGTAGAGGAAGGGGCTAGCGGGAGTTATACGCAGTATTTT. Translated, it gives CASSVEEGASGSYTQYF.

The chain joins TRBV7-2 to TRBJ2-1; 8 bases are a match to TRBD1. With V trimmed by 2 bases and J by 5 bases, 5 bases remained unmatched. Looked up from germline, CDR1 is SGHTA and CDR2 is FQGNSA. CDR3 length: 15 amino acids. This chain's CDR3 is CASSLRQGTDNEQFF. The CDR3 coding sequence is TGTGCCAGCAGCTTAAGACAGGGGACCGACAATGAGCAGTTCTTC.

The chain links TRBV5-4 to TRBJ2-2; D gene uncertain. This CDR3 has 12 amino acids. CDR1 is SGHNT and CDR2 is YYREEE in the germline V gene (reference sequence). V dropped 4 bases and J dropped 2 bases, with 3 bases sitting between them. DNA for the CDR3: TGTGCCAGCAGCCCTAACACCGGGGAGCTGTTTTTT. Amino acids: CASSPNTGELFF.